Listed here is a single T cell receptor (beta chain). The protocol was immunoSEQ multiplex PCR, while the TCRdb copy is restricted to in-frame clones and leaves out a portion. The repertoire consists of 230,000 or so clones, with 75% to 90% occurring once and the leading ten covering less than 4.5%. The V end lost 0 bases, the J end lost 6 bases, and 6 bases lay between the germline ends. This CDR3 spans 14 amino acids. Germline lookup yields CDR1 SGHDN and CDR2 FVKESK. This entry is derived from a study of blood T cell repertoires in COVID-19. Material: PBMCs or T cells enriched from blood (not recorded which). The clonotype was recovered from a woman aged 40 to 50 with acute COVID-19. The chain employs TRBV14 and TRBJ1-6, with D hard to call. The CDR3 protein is CASSQDGTNSPLHF. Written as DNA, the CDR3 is TGTGCCAGCAGCCAAGATGGCACTAATTCACCCCTCCACTTT.